One and the same sample provided the 11 T cell receptor beta chains below, sequenced in a study of T cell repertoires in cytomegalovirus infection. Their antigen targets remain unknown. MiXCR, applied by TCRdb to the reads, yields one record per CDR3 protein. This repertoire shows approximately 150,000 distinct CDR3 sequences, roughly 21% found once; its top ten account for under 30%. The sample here was CD8+ T cells from cultured PBMCs, taken from culture after CMV antigen stimulation. The receptors shown here come from a human donor in good health (CMV status not recorded). Some clones in this sample may be carry-over from other donors' samples.

The chain employs TRBV27 and TRBJ1-2; D is unclear. The CDR3 has 16 amino acids. CDR1 and CDR2 from the germline V gene are MNHEY and SMNVEV (reference sequence). The V end was cut by 5 bases, the J end by 3 bases, with 19 bases between. DNA of the CDR3: TGTGCCAGCAGTGTAGTGAGACCAAGCACCGACTATGGCTACACCTTC. Its protein is CASSVVRPSTDYGYTF.

Only a few counts were recorded for this clonotype. This rearrangement joins TRBV7-9 to TRBJ1-2; D remains unclear. CDR1 is SEHNR and CDR2 is FQNEAQ in the germline V gene (reference sequence). V was clipped by 5 bases and J by 7 bases, with 23 bases between them. CDR3 length: 16 amino acids. The CDR3 DNA sequence: TGTGCCAGCAGCCCGGGAAGAGCAGAAAAGGCGGGTGGCTACACCTTC. It yields the protein CASSPGRAEKAGGYTF.

This clonotype was seen a handful of times. The J gene is TRBJ2-1, the V gene TRBV28, with 8 bases lining up with TRBD2. V lost 3 bases and J lost 6; bases outside the gene matches: 7. The CDR3 runs 15 residues. Per germline, CDR1 MDHEN and CDR2 SYDVKM. CDR3 sequence reads: CASSFRPGGINEQFF. In DNA form, the CDR3 reads TGTGCCAGCAGTTTTCGGCCGGGGGGGATCAATGAGCAGTTCTTC.

This clonotype came up a few times. The chain combines TRBV6-5 with TRBJ2-1; D unresolved. The germline V and J ends were trimmed by 6 bases and 0 bases, with 12 bases remaining between them. Germline assignment: CDR1 MNHEY and CDR2 SVGAGI. CDR3 length: 15 amino acids. The CDR3 DNA reads as TGTGCCAGCAGCTCAGCTCTGAGCTCCTACAATGAGCAGTTCTTC. It is translated as CASSSALSSYNEQFF.

This clonotype was seen only a few times. The chain uses TRBV11-2 and TRBJ2-5, with D perhaps matching TRBD2 (5 bases). Germline CDR1 reads SGHAT; CDR2 reads FQNNGV. The CDR3 loop spans 15 amino acids. Trimming pared 0 bases from V and 5 bases from J, leaving 13 bases between. CDR3 bases: TGTGCCAGCAGCTTAGAACTCCGGGAATGGGAGACCCAGTACTTC. Its translation is CASSLELREWETQYF.

J is TRBJ1-5 and V is TRBV6-2 or TRBV6-3, with 7 positions matching TRBD1. There are 18 residues in the CDR3. V was pared by 0 bases and J by 0 bases, with 8 bases of the junction left unmatched. Looked up from germline, CDR1 is MNHEY and CDR2 is SVGEGT. Here the CDR3 reads CASSYSGTAVTSNQPQHF. CDR3 coding DNA: TGTGCCAGCAGTTACTCCGGGACAGCAGTGACTAGCAATCAGCCCCAGCATTTT.

This clonotype has only a few counts. The J gene is TRBJ1-5, the V gene TRBV7-2; D possibly corresponds to TRBD1 (6 bases). This CDR3 is built from 14 residues. The germline gives CDR1 SGHTA, CDR2 FQGNSA. The ends were cut back, 5 bases at V and 6 bases at J, with 14 bases in the middle. The CDR3 DNA sequence: TGTGCCAGCAGCCCAACAGGGTTGCGTCAGCCCCAGCATTTT. It specifies CASSPTGLRQPQHF.

The chain employs TRBV7-2 and TRBJ2-7, with no clear D. The length of the CDR3 is 12 residues. The V gene's germline CDR1 is SGHTA and CDR2 FQGNSA. The V end was cut by 2 bases, the J end by 4 bases, with 6 bases between. The CDR3 spells CASSLIGYEQYF. The CDR3 DNA reads TGTGCCAGCAGCTTAATTGGGTACGAGCAGTACTTC.

The chain recombines TRBV10-3 with TRBJ1-2; 8 bases align to TRBD1. V lost 4 bases to trimming and J lost 3 bases; unmatched junction nucleotides: 10. Germline V CDR1 and CDR2: ENHRY, SYGVKD. The CDR3 is 16 amino acids. Here the CDR3 DNA reads TGTGCCATCAGTGGCGGGACAGGCGACCCACACTATGGCTACACCTTC. This translates into CAISGGTGDPHYGYTF.

This clonotype was seen only a few times. The J gene is TRBJ2-5, the V gene TRBV12-3 or TRBV12-4; 7 positions match TRBD1. V dropped 4 bases and J dropped 2; count of bases not matched to a gene: 1. The CDR3 sequence is 13 residues long. The CDR3 spells CASSSTGQETQYF. The CDR3 nucleotides read TGTGCCAGCAGTTCGACAGGGCAAGAGACCCAGTACTTC.

This clonotype was seen a few times. The chain uses TRBV29-1 and TRBJ1-1; 8 nucleotides match TRBD1. The CDR3 totals 13 residues. The J segment lost 4 bases and the V segment lost 7 bases, leaving 8 bases of the junction unmatched. Germline CDR1 is SQVTM and CDR2 is ANQGSEA. The CDR3 here is CSAGTGGATEAFF. In DNA form, the CDR3 reads TGCAGCGCTGGTACAGGGGGGGCCACTGAAGCTTTCTTT.